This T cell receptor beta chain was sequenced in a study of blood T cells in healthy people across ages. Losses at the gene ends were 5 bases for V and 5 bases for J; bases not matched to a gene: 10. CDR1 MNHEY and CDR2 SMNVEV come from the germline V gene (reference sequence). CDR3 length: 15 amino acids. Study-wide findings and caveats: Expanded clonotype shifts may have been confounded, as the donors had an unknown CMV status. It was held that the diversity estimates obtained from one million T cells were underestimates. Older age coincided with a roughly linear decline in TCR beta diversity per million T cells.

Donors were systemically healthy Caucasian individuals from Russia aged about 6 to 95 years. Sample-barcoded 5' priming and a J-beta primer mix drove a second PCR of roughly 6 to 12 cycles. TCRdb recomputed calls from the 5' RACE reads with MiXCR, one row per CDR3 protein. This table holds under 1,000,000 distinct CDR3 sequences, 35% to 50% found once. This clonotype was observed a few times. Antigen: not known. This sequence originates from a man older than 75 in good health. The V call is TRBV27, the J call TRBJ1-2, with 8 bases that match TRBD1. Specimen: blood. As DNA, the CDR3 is TGTGCCAGCAGTCCTCGGGACAGGTTCGCGTATGGCTACACCTTC. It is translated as CASSPRDRFAYGYTF.